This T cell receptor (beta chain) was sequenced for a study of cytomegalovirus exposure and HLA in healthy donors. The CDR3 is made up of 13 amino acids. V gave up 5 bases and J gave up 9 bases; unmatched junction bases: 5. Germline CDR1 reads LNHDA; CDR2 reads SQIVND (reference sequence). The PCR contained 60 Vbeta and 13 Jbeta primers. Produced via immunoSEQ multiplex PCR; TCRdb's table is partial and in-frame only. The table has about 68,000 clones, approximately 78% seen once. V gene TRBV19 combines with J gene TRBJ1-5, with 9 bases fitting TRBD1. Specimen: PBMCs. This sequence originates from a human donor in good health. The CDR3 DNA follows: TGTGCCAGTAGTGACAGGGGGAGTGGGCCCCAGCATTTT. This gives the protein CASSDRGSGPQHF.